This TCR beta chain was retrieved from a study of T cell changes during pregnancy in multiple sclerosis (dated by TCRdb to the late 2010s). Background on the whole study: The study examined how the T cell repertoire changed over the course of pregnancy in women with multiple sclerosis.

About this clone: No cognate antigen has been identified for it. No per-base quality is available; no much larger clone lies one base away.

In the germline V gene, CDR1 corresponds to SGHRS and CDR2 to YFSETQ. The CDR3 holds 15 amino acids from the cysteine to the phenylalanine. Of all the DNA, just the CDR3 is kept, 45 bases in frame from base 1. Trimming costs V 0 bases and J 3 bases, and their ends lie 11 bases apart. Library preparation used the immunoSEQ multiplex PCR assay. Imported from immuneACCESS, the table was reduced by TCRdb to in-frame sequences with V and J called. These copies leave out some clones; in studies compared against another copy, an unresolved V gene accounts for under half, and the cause of the remainder is not known. The sample table contains about 69,000 clones; only one count was recorded for 90% to 95% of them. The top ten hold under 0.3% of the sample.

The starting material was CD4+ T cells from peripheral blood mononuclear cells, obtained in the third trimester of pregnancy. This clonotype was sampled from a female donor in good health, enrolled as a control in a pregnancy study. Recombination joined TRBV5-1 with TRBJ2-3, and the D gene may be TRBD2, 5 bases matching. The sequenced DNA: TGCGCCAGCAGCTTGGATGGGTCGGGAACAGATACGCAGTATTTT. It specifies CASSLDGSGTDTQYF.